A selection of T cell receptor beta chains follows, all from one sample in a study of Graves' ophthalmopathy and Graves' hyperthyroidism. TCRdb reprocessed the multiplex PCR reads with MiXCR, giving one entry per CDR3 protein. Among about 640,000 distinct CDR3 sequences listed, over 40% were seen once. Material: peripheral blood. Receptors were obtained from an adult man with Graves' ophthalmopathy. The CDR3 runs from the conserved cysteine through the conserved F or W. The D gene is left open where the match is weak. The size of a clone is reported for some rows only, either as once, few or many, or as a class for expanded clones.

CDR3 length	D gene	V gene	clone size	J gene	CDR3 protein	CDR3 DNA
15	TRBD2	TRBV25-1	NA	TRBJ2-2	CASSDRTSDTGELFF	TGTGCCAGCAGTGACCGGACTAGCGACACCGGGGAGCTGTTTTTT
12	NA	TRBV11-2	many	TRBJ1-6	CASKQGNSPLHF	TGTGCCAGCAAACAAGGGAATTCACCCCTCCACTTT
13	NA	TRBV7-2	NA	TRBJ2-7	CASSDVDPGEQYF	TGCGCCAGCAGTGATGTGGACCCCGGGGAGCAGTACTTC
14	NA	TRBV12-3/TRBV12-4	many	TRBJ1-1	CASSQTSLNTEAFF	TGTGCCAGCAGTCAGACAAGTCTGAACACTGAAGCTTTCTTT
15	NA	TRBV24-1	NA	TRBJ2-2	CATSDPLWESGELFF	TGTGCCACCAGTGATCCCCTCTGGGAGAGCGGGGAGCTGTTTTTT
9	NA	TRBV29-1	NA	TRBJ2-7	CSFQYEQYF	TGCAGCTTCCAATACGAGCAGTACTTC
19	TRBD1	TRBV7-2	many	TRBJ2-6	CASSYQIRDRSGGANVLTF	TGTGCCAGCAGCTATCAAATCCGGGACAGGTCGGGGGGGGCCAACGTCCTGACTTTC
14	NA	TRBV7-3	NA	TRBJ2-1	CASSDGWAGNEQFF	TGTGCCAGCAGCGATGGGTGGGCGGGCAATGAGCAGTTCTTC
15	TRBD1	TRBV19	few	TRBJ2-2	CASRGDRANTGELFF	TGTGCCAGTAGGGGGGACAGGGCGAACACCGGGGAGCTGTTTTTT
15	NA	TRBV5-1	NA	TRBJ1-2	CASSLGTPGDYGYTF	TGCGCCAGCAGCTTGGGAACTCCCGGAGACTATGGCTACACCTTC
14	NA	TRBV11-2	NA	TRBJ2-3	CASSLELAFDTQYF	TGTGCCAGCAGCTTAGAACTAGCTTTCGATACGCAGTATTTT
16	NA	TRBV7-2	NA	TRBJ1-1	CASSSGPALDNTEAFF	TGTGCCAGCAGCTCGGGCCCGGCCCTAGACAACACTGAAGCTTTCTTT
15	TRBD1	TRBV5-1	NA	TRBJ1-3	CASSKPGTGRNTIYF	TGTGCCAGCAGCAAACCCGGGACAGGGAGAAACACCATATATTTT
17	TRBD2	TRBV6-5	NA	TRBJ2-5	CASSYSGASGGAETQYF	TGTGCCAGCAGTTACTCGGGTGCTAGCGGGGGGGCAGAGACCCAGTACTTC
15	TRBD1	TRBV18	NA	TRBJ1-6	CASSSGTGGDSPLHF	TGTGCCAGCTCATCAGGGACAGGGGGCGACTCACCCCTCCACTTT
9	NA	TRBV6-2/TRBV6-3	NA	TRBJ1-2	CASSPAYTF	TGTGCCAGCAGCCCAGCCTACACCTTC
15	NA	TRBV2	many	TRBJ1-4	CASTQLQGTFEKLFF	TGTGCCAGCACCCAGTTACAGGGCACATTTGAAAAACTGTTTTTT
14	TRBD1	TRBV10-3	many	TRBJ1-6	CAISIGQGDSPLHF	TGTGCCATCAGTATTGGACAGGGGGATTCACCCCTCCACTTT
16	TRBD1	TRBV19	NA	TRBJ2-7	CAWRPPTGGGSYEQYF	TGTGCCTGGAGGCCCCCAACAGGGGGTGGATCCTACGAGCAGTACTTC
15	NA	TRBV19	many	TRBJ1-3	CASSRTGRGENTIYF	TGTGCCAGTAGTAGGACGGGACGCGGGGAAAACACCATATATTTT
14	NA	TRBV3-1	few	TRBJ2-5	CASSQDKGVETQYF	TGTGCCAGCAGCCAAGATAAGGGGGTAGAGACCCAGTACTTC
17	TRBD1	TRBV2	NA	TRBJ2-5	CASSPGDRGEGQETQYF	TGTGCCAGCAGCCCCGGGGACAGGGGCGAAGGCCAAGAGACCCAGTACTTC
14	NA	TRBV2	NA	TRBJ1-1	CASSFRGVRTEAFF	TGTGCCAGCAGTTTCCGGGGGGTACGGACTGAAGCTTTCTTT
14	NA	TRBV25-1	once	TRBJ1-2	CASRDRGRGDGYTF	TGTGCCAGCAGAGATCGGGGCAGGGGCGATGGCTACACCTTC
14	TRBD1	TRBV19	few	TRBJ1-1	CALDAGQSVTEAFF	TGTGCCTTAGACGCGGGACAGTCGGTCACTGAAGCTTTCTTT
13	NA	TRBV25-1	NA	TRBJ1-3	CASRGRSGNTIYF	TGTGCCAGCAGGGGGCGGTCTGGAAACACCATATATTTT
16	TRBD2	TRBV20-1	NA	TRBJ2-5	CSARDELLAGEETQYF	TGCAGTGCTAGAGATGAGTTACTAGCGGGAGAAGAGACCCAGTACTTC
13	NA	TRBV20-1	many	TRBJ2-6	CSADLLGANVLTF	TGCAGTGCGGATCTTTTGGGGGCCAACGTCCTGACTTTC
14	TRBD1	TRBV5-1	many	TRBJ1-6	CASSFRTGNSPLHF	TGCGCCAGCAGCTTTCGGACAGGGAATTCACCCCTCCACTTT
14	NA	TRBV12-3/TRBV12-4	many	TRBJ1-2	CASRGGGANHGYTF	TGTGCCAGCAGGGGCGGGGGGGCGAATCATGGCTACACCTTC
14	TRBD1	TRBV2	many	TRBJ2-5	CASSEDRGGETQYF	TGTGCCAGCAGTGAAGACAGGGGCGGAGAGACCCAGTACTTC
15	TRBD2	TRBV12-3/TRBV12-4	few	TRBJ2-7	CASSSLLAGPYEQYF	TGTGCCAGCAGTTCTCTTCTAGCGGGACCCTACGAGCAGTACTTC
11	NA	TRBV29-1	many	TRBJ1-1	CSVRQINEAFF	TGCAGCGTTCGGCAGATAAATGAAGCTTTCTTT
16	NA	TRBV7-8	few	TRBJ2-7	CASSFLPQGSSYEQYF	TGTGCCAGCAGCTTCCTTCCCCAGGGCAGCTCCTACGAGCAGTACTTC
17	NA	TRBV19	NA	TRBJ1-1	CASSKPGAAFMNTEAFF	TGTGCCAGTAGTAAACCTGGGGCAGCCTTCATGAACACTGAAGCTTTCTTT
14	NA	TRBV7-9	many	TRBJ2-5	CASSLRDIKETQYF	TGTGCCAGCAGCCTCCGGGACATCAAGGAGACCCAGTACTTC
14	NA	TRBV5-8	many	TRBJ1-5	CATEDTRGNQPQHF	TGTGCCACCGAAGACACGAGGGGCAATCAGCCCCAGCATTTT
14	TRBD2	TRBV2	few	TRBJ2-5	CASSRLAKGETQYF	TGTGCCAGCAGCCGACTAGCCAAGGGGGAGACCCAGTACTTC
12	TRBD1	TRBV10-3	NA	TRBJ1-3	CAIGTGGNTIYF	TGTGCCATAGGGACAGGGGGAAACACCATATATTTT
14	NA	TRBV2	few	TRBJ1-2	CASSEGDGFYGYTF	TGTGCCAGCAGTGAAGGGGACGGCTTTTATGGCTACACCTTC
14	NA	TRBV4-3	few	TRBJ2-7	CASSHREGTYEQYF	TGCGCCAGCAGCCACAGGGAGGGGACATACGAGCAGTACTTC
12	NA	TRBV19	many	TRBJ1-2	CASSRGRYGYTF	TGTGCCAGTAGCAGGGGCAGATATGGCTACACCTTC
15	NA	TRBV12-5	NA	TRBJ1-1	CASSRMGGARTEAFF	TGTGCCAGCAGCCGCATGGGGGGGGCTAGAACTGAAGCTTTCTTT
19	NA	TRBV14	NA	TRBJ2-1	CASSQDGHPGGVTYNEQFF	TGCGCCAGCAGCCAAGACGGGCACCCCGGGGGAGTAACCTACAATGAGCAGTTCTTC
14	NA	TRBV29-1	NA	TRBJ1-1	CSATALTPNTEAFF	TGCAGCGCCACCGCGTTGACACCGAACACTGAAGCTTTCTTT
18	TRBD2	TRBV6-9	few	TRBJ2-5	CASSYFPAGGPRGETQYF	TGTGCCAGCAGTTATTTTCCAGCGGGAGGGCCTCGCGGCGAGACCCAGTACTTC
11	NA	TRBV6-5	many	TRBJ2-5	CATGRDLTQYF	TGTGCCACCGGCCGGGACCTGACCCAGTACTTC
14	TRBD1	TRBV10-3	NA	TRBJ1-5	CAISQTGVNQPQHF	TGTGCCATCAGCCAGACAGGGGTAAATCAGCCCCAGCATTTT
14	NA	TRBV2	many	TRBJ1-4	CASSERRWNEKLFF	TGTGCCAGCAGTGAAAGACGGTGGAATGAAAAACTGTTTTTT
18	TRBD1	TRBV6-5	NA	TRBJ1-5	CASSPGPPGQHLGQPQHF	TGTGCCAGCAGTCCAGGCCCCCCGGGACAGCATCTGGGTCAGCCCCAGCATTTT
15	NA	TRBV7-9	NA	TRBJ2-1	CASSTPEADWDEQFF	TGTGCCAGCAGCACCCCAGAGGCGGACTGGGATGAGCAGTTCTTC
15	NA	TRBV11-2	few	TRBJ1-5	CASSYEGGDNQPQHF	TGTGCCAGCAGCTACGAAGGGGGGGACAATCAGCCCCAGCATTTT